This T cell receptor (beta chain) was recovered during a study of blood T cell repertoires in COVID-19. The trim removed 2 bases at V and 5 bases at J, leaving 13 bases unmatched. The CDR3 consists of 17 residues. Germline values: CDR1 MDHEN, CDR2 SYDVKM. Authors' methods: It was from reference gene primer amplification that nucleated cell counts were estimated. Produced via immunoSEQ multiplex PCR; TCRdb's table is partial and in-frame only. D and trimming were read from the DNA, whereas the V and J calls and clone size are those reported in that table. The sample gives hundreds of thousands of clones, 80% to 90% of which show up once; roughly 10% is in the top ten. One Seattle source followed patients from active infection through their disease course.

This clonotype was sampled from a woman between 70 and 85 years old with COVID-19, enrolled during active disease. Sequencing used peripheral blood. The chain couples TRBV28 to TRBJ1-2; 8 nucleotides align to TRBD1. In nucleotides, the CDR3 is TGTGCCAGCAGTTTAACCCGGACAGGGTTCAAACCTTATGGCTACACCTTC. Its protein product is CASSLTRTGFKPYGYTF.